This TCR beta chain stems from a study of T cell responses to AZD1222 COVID-19 vaccine. With regard to this clone: Its target is unknown.

Study-wide points: The donor cohort was predominantly white British with a female majority, and clonal diversity may have been underestimated. Baseline antibody screening turned up just a handful of seropositive AZD1222 recipients.

The length of the CDR3 is 13 residues. Germline CDR1 reads SGHRS; CDR2 reads YFSETQ. Trimming removed 5 bases from V and 2 bases from J, with 8 bases in between. The table came from immunoSEQ multiplex PCR; TCRdb's copy has only in-frame clones and leaves some out. The table includes about 190,000 clones, roughly nine tenths detected once. This TCR derives from an adult who received the MenACWY meningococcal vaccine as a control. The specimen comprised peripheral blood, sampled 28 days after the second dose of the MenACWY control vaccine. The chain links TRBV5-1 to TRBJ2-4, with a possible D match to TRBD1 (6 bases). The DNA of the CDR3 is TGCGCCAGCAGTCAGGGGACCAAAAACATTCAGTACTTC. Amino acids: CASSQGTKNIQYF.